The next 13 T cell receptor delta chains were all read from a single sample in a study of gamma delta lymphoproliferative disorders and STAT genes. Sequencing used genomic DNA taken from PBMCs of patients and controls. TCRdb re-called clones from the multiplex PCR reads using CATT. The sample consists of a few thousand delta-chain clones, over 1.3% of them appearing once. The sample was blood. The receptors stem from a human donor in good health.

A few counts support this clone. A far bigger clonotype differs at one base, so this is likely a read error. The same CDR3 arises from other DNA sequences in this sample as well. V usage is TRDV2 and J usage is TRDJ1; D is possibly TRDD2 (5 bases). Germline V CDR1 and CDR2: GEAIGNYY, EKD. The CDR3 runs to 20 residues. The DNA of the CDR3 is TGTGCCTGCGACACCTTATCGCTTCCCCAGCCAGAGACAAACACCGATAAACTCATCTTT. Its translation: CACDTLSLPQPETNTDKLIF.

V usage is TRDV2 and J usage is TRDJ1; TRDD3 agrees at 9 bases. Germline V lookup: CDR1 GEAIGNYY, CDR2 EKD. With 2 bases clipped from V and 2 bases from J, the junction kept 5 bases outside the gene matches. CDR3 length: 15 residues. In DNA, the CDR3 is TGTGCCTGTGACAACCTGGGGGATTTAACCGATAAACTCATCTTT. Protein sequence: CACDNLGDLTDKLIF.

This clone is large. Additional DNA sequences in this sample encode the identical CDR3. The chain has TRDV2 and TRDJ1; 8 bases fit TRDD3. After removal of 2 bases from V and 0 bases from J, the junction contained 7 bases not matched to a gene. Germline V lookup: CDR1 GEAIGNYY, CDR2 EKD. The CDR3 has 16 amino acids. The CDR3 protein is CACDKLGGVYTDKLIF. The DNA for the CDR3 is TGTGCCTGTGACAAACTGGGGGGAGTGTACACCGATAAACTCATCTTT.

As to this clone: TCRdb's protein for this DNA is that of a much larger clone and differs from the translation at residue 15, likely a read error; the protein shown is the DNA translation. V is TRDV2 and J is TRDJ1; 13 bases are shared with TRDD3. In germline, CDR1 is GEAIGNYY, CDR2 EKD. CDR3 length: 17 residues. DNA for the CDR3: TGTGCCTGTGACACTCTACTGGGGGATACGGAAATTGGTAAACCCATCTTT. Translating gives CACDTLLGDTEIGKPIF.

This clone has more than one count but fewer than ten. This sequence is one base from a far larger clone and is likely a read error. Other DNA sequences of this sample code for an identical CDR3. CDR3 loop: CACDTVQGRLGSYTDKLIF. As DNA, the CDR3 is TGTGCCTGTGACACTGTTCAAGGCCGACTGGGCTCTTACACCGATAAACTCATCTTT. J is TRDJ1 and V is TRDV2; D might be TRDD3 (6 bases). The V end lost 1 base, the J end lost 0 bases, and 23 bases lay between the germline ends. The CDR3 is 19 amino acids. Per germline, CDR1 GEAIGNYY and CDR2 EKD.

A remark on this clone: TCRdb attributes to this sequence the protein of a much larger clone, which differs from the DNA translation at residue 17; a read error is likely, and the protein displayed is translated from the DNA. The V gene is TRDV3, the J gene TRDJ1; TRDD3 matches at 10 bases. Germline-derived CDR1 and CDR2 are TVYSNPD and GDNSRS (reference sequence). This CDR3 region has 21 residues. The CDR3 here is CASPSGLPPVLGDQNTNKLIF. The CDR3 region has the DNA TGTGCCTCTCCTTCCGGCCTTCCACCCGTACTGGGGGATCAAAACACCAATAAACTCATCTTT.

This clone rates as large. This rearrangement joins TRDV1 to TRDJ1, with 7 bases fitting TRDD3. After removal of 2 bases from V and 7 bases from J, the junction contained 31 bases not matched to a gene. The CDR3 has 22 residues. Germline V gene data show CDR1 as TSWWSYY and CDR2 as QGS. The CDR3 DNA is TGTGCTCTTGGGGAAAATTCCCACCCTGAGGGACTGGGGATCATTATACGCGGTAAACTCATCTTT. Residues: CALGENSHPEGLGIIIRGKLIF.

Comments on this clone: TCRdb has a much larger clone's protein, which differs at residue 10 from the translation of this DNA, likely because of a read error; what is shown is the protein translated from the DNA. This sequence joins TRDV1 and TRDJ1, with D possibly being TRDD3 (5 bases). Trimming shortened V by 1 base and J by 0 bases, and 24 bases separated the two germline ends. CDR1 and CDR2 (germline): TSWWSYY, QGS. The CDR3 spans 20 residues. The CDR3 nucleotides are TGTGCTCTTGGGGAACCTCCTTTTCCCCAGCGGGGAATGTACACCGATAAACTCATCTTT. Encoded protein: CALGEPPFPQRGMYTDKLIF.

This clone appeared a few times. Translating this DNA gives a protein that differs at residue 6 from the TCRdb one, which belongs to a much larger clone; a read error is likely, and the protein shown is this translation. J is TRDJ1 and V is TRDV2; 7 positions match TRDD3. Germline V lookup: CDR1 GEAIGNYY, CDR2 EKD. The V segment lost 0 bases and the J segment 0 bases; nucleotides outside the gene matches: 12. The length of the CDR3 is 18 residues. CDR3 loop: CACDTDSGLGGYTDKLIF. The CDR3 DNA reads as TGTGCCTGTGACACCGATTCGGGCCTGGGGGGGTACACCGATAAACTCATCTTT.

About this clone itself: The TCRdb protein comes from a much larger clone and disagrees with this DNA's translation at residue 11, likely due to a read error; the protein given here is derived from the DNA. V gene TRDV3 combines with J gene TRDJ1, with D possibly being TRDD2 (6 bases). Germline CDR1 is TVYSNPD and CDR2 is GDNSRS (reference sequence). The ends were cut back, 3 bases at V and 4 bases at J, with 33 bases in the middle. The CDR3 length is 19 residues. The CDR3, as DNA: TGTGCCTTCCGCCTTCTCCTACCTCCCATCCCCTTTTGGGTCGATAAACTCATCTTT. Translated: CAFRLLLPPIPFWVDKLIF.

This clone is classed as large. The same CDR3 can be traced to other DNA sequences in this sample. The genes are TRDV2 and TRDJ1; TRDD3 matches at 9 bases. Germline V CDR1 and CDR2: GEAIGNYY, EKD. The length of the CDR3 is 20 residues. V lost 0 bases to trimming and J lost 4 bases; unmatched junction nucleotides: 20. The CDR3 nucleotides are TGTGCCTGTGACACCGTGGGGGTGTCTGGGGGATCTGTACCCCACGATAAACTCATCTTT. It translates to CACDTVGVSGGSVPHDKLIF.

Points on this clone: Translating this DNA gives a protein that differs at residue 17 from the TCRdb one, which belongs to a much larger clone; a read error is likely, and the protein shown is this translation. The chain has TRDV1 and TRDJ1; 8 nucleotides line up with TRDD2. Germline V CDR1 and CDR2: TSWWSYY, QGS. This CDR3 comprises 21 residues. V was clipped by 3 bases and J by 7 bases; unmatched bases: 28. The CDR3 region is CALGESPLFLRVGWGVLKLIF. The DNA of the CDR3 is TGTGCTCTTGGGGAGTCTCCGCTCTTCCTACGCGTTGGGTGGGGGGTACTTAAACTCATCTTT.

The CDR3: CALGELQAFLEGLGWGIPYTDKLIF. CDR3 sequence (DNA): TGTGCTCTTGGGGAACTTCAAGCCTTCTTAGAGGGCCTGGGCTGGGGGATCCCGTACACCGATAAACTCATCTTT. The chain combines TRDV1 with TRDJ1, with 9 bases that match TRDD3. CDR3 length: 25 residues. The junction had 29 bases not matched to a gene; V was cut back by 0 bases and J by 0 bases. Germline V gene data show CDR1 as TSWWSYY and CDR2 as QGS.